The sequence of this TCR beta chain was determined in a study of shared clonotypes between healthy human individuals (dated by TCRdb to 2020 to 2021). Context from the whole study: The cohort comprised a couple of women and a few men aged 18 to 49 years. Per donor, three plates each were used for CD4 naive and CD4 memory, two for CD8 naive, and one for CD8 memory. The study deeply sequenced blood TCR repertoires of about five healthy adults to estimate repertoire size and the extent of clonotype sharing between individuals. Different laboratories and diverse techniques were used to prepare libraries and sequence TCR repertoires, to increase sequencing depth and limit assay-specific biases. Leukapheresis yielded between about 0.9 and 10 billion PBMCs per donor. Here is what the overall study found, with its caveats: Based on pairwise subsampling, the degree of clonotype sharing among donors was expected to be affected by sequencing depth. Approximately 5% of naive CD4, roughly 3.5% of naive CD8, roughly 2.4% of memory CD4, and 0.4% of memory CD8 clonotypes were shared across several donors. Rarefaction of sorted-subset datasets indicated incomplete sequencing despite the large sequencing depth. Higher generation probabilities were observed for clonotypes shared by all four sorted-subset donors than for non-shared clonotypes. The small number of donors limited the genetic and exposure-history diversity represented. Naive subsets generally had larger estimated clonotype richness than memory subsets did. Sampling was restricted to blood, and TCR repertoires in tissues likely differ from the TCR repertoires found in blood.

Using the deep immunoSEQ assay, multiplex PCR amplified TCR CDR3 regions from genomic DNA. For each cell subset, the extracted genomic DNA was distributed evenly across all wells of several immunoSEQ 96-well plates, and each plate served as one replicate. For sorted subsets, approximately 190 ng of genomic DNA, equivalent to some 30,000 T cell genomes, went into each replicate PCR. The purified libraries were quantified using a Qubit 3.0 fluorometer, sized with a Bioanalyzer 2100, and then quantified again using the KAPA Library Quantification kit. Each immunoSEQ 96-well plate was sequenced on its own single-read 150-cycle Illumina NextSeq 550 flow cell. The original pipeline was this. Because only junctional sequences without quality scores were contained in the immunoSEQ output, filtering matching that applied to full-length reads could not be performed. To assign V/J genes and CDR3, sequences were annotated using PyIR, a Python wrapper for IgBLAST v1.9, with IMGT germline references. Reads were filtered out if the reads had weak V/J assignments (E-value above 1e-6), no CDR3, stop codons, out-of-frame junctions, or ambiguous translated residues. V3J clonotypes were defined by identical inferred V gene, J gene, and CDR3 amino acid sequence. The percentage overlap between two repertoires was calculated by dividing the number of shared unique clonotypes by the size of the smaller repertoire. RTK rarefaction, the Chao1 estimator, and Recon v2.1 estimates of unobserved clonotypes were used to assess repertoire richness. Generation probabilities for all TCRbeta clonotypes obtained by the gDNA method from several donors were computed using OLGA. In TCRdb, the immuneACCESS table is reduced to in-frame sequences with V and J assigned. These tables do not hold every clone; where another copy was compared, an unresolved V gene accounts for under half, and the others remain unexplained. The V and J calls and clone size are taken from that table; D and trimming were inferred from the DNA. This sample has approximately 980,000 clones in its table, and 70% to 85% of those were observed once. The leading ten clones occupy approximately 1.5% of the sample.

Reading the germline V gene gives CDR1 SGHAT and CDR2 FQNNGV. Taken from cysteine to phenylalanine, the CDR3 has 13 residues. Only the CDR3 DNA stays, 39 bases, in frame from base 1. Trimming costs V 1 base and J 4 bases, and their ends lie 7 bases apart. Turning to this clone: Its binding antigen is unknown. No much larger clone exists at a distance of one base, and base qualities are not known.

Healthy HIV-negative adults with no recently reported acute infections or vaccinations were included as donors. Only Caucasian adults living in Nashville, Tennessee, USA were represented among the donors. CD4+ T cells were enriched through magnetic negative selection, after which naive cells were positively selected on CD45RA and the remaining negative fraction served as the memory subset. Blood was obtained by leukapheresis, after which PBMCs were separated by Ficoll-Histopaque density gradient centrifugation and cryopreserved in liquid nitrogen vapor phase. Purity and quantity of every magnetically sorted T cell population were checked by analytical flow cytometry. From each sorted fraction, genomic DNA was isolated and quantified by UV absorbance on a Nanodrop 2000c.

This TCR derives from a man aged 18 to 35 in good health. This sequence uses TRBV11-2 and TRBJ1-2; too little of a D gene remains to name it. Material for sequencing was memory CD4+ T cells sorted from blood. The cell subset or site label, as the study defines it: CD45RA-negative fraction. The nucleotide sequence reads as follows: TGTGCCAGCAGCTTAGGGCCCCTCTATGGCTACACCTTC. Its coded protein is CASSLGPLYGYTF.